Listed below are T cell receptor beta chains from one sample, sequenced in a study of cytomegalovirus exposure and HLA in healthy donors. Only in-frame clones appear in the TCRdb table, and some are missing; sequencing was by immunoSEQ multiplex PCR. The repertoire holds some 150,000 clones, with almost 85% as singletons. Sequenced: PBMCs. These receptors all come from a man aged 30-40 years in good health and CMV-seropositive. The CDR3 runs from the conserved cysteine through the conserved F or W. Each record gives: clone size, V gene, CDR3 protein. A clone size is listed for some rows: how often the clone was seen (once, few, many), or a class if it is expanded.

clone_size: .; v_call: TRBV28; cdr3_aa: CASSYTGTGDEQYF
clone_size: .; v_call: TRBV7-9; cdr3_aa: CASSLSPVNEQFF
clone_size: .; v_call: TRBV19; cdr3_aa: CASSFQDRAEAFF
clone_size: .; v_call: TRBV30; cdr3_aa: CAWRFRGRGYTF
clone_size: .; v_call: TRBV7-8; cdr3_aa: CASSLETGKNIQYF
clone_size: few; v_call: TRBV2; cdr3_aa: CASKGEGNTEAFF
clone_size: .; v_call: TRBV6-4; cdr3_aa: CASSTGMGTEAFF
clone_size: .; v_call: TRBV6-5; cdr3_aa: CASSYDSSGGGDEQFF
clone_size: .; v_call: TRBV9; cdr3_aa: CASSAGTVGEQYF
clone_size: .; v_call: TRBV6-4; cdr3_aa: CASSDSQGLEQFF
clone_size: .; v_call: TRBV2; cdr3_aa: CASSSKNYGYTF
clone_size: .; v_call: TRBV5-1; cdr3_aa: CASCGTGADEQYF
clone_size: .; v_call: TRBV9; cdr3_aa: CASSPWTGSYEQYF
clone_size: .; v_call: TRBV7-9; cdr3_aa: CSSSSSSGWWAGELFF
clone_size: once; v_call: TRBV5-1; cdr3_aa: CASSLPGTGASGELFF
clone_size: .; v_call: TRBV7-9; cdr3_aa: CASSPVGGEETQYF
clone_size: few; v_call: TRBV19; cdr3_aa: CASSPRQGFNYGYTF
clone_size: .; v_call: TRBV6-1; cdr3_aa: CASSEYREQGDEQFF
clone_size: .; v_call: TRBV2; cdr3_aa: CASSDVLTGKIYEQFF
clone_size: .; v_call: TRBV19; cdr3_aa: CASSSRQGDEDSNQPQHF
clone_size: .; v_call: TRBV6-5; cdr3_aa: CASSYSYRATNEKLFF
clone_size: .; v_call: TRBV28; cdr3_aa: CASSFGTGTSEQYF
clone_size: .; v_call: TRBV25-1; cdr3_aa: CASSGDRGQETQYF
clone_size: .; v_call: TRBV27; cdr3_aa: CASSGGTSGYNEQFF
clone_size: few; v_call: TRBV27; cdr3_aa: CASSPWLAGGGDTQYF
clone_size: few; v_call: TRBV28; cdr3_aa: CASSTPRGYTF
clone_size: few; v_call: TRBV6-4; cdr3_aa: CASSEHGESDTQYF
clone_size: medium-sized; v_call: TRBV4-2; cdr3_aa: CASSLGGGQGADTQYF
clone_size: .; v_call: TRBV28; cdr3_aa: CASSSFGTSGSYEQYF
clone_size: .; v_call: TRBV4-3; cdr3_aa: CASSQDLETYEQYF
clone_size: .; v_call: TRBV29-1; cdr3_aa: CSVAAGGKYGYTF
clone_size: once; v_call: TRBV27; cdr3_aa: CASSHQGNTGELFF
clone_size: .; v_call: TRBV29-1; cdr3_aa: CSAGTDNGYTF
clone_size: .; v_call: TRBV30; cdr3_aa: CAWSVLRGFQETQYF
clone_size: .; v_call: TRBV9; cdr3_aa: CASSGEALSYEQYF
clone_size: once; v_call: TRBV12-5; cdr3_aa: CASGFPNTEAFF
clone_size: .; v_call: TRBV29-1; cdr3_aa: CSVARGLAREQYF
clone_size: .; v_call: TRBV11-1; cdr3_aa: CASSFTQGIRNSPLHF
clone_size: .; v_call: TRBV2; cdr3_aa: CASGQPDRGSPYEQYF
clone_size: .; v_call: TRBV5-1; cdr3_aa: CASSLRGPETGELFF
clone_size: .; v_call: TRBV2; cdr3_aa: CASSEALRDRSTDTQYF
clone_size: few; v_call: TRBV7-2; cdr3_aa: CASSLRDRDGYTF
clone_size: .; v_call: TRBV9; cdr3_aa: CASSAGGPDTQYF
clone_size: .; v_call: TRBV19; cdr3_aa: CASSIEAGSSPLHF
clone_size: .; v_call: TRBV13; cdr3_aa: CASRGGNTEAFF
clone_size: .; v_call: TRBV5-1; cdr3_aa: CASSQIAGVVYNEQFF
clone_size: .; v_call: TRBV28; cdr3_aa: CASSLPAGRSYEQYF
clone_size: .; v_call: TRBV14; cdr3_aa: CASSQLAGGFHEQFF
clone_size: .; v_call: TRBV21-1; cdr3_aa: CASSKEDSGAHQPQHF
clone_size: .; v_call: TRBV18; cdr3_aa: CASSPIGDTEAFF
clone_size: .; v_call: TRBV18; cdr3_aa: CASSLDRGAYEQYF
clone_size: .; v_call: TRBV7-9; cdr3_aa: CASSLGSLVYGYTF
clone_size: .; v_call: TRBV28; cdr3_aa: CASSLDGQPNQPQHF
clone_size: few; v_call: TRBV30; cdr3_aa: CAWSSGGRAYNEQFF
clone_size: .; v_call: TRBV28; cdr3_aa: CATYRGYSPLHF
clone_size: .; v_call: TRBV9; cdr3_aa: CASSVDAGGTGELFF
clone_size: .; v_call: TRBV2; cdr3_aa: CASSVARAAEAFF